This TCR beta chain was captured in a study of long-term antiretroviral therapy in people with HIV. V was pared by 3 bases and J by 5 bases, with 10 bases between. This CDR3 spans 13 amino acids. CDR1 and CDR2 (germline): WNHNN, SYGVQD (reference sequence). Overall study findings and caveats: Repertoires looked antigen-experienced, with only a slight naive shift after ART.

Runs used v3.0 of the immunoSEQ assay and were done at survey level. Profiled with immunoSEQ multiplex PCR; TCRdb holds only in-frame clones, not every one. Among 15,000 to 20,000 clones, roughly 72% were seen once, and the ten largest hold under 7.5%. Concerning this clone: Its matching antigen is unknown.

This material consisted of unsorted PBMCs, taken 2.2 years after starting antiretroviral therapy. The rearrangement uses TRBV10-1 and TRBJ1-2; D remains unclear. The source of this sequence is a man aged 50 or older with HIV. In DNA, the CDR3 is TGCGCCAGCAGTGACTCCTTTGGGTATGGCTACACCTTC. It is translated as CASSDSFGYGYTF.